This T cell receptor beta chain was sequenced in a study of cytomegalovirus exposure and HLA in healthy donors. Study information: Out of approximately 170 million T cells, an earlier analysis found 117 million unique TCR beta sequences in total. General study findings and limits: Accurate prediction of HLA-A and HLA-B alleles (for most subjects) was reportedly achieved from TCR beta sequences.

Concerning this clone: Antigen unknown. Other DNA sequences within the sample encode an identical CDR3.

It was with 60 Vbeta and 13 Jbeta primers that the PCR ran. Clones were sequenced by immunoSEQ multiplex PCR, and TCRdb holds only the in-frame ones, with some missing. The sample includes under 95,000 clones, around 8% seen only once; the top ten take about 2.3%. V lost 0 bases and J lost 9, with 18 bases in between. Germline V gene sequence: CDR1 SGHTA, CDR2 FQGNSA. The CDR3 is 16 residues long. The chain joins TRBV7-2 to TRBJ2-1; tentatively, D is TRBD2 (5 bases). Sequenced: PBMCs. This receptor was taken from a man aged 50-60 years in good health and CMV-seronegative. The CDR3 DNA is TGTGCCAGCAGCTTAGCGGGAAGCGGACGACGGGGTGAGCAGTTCTTC. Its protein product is CASSLAGSGRRGEQFF.